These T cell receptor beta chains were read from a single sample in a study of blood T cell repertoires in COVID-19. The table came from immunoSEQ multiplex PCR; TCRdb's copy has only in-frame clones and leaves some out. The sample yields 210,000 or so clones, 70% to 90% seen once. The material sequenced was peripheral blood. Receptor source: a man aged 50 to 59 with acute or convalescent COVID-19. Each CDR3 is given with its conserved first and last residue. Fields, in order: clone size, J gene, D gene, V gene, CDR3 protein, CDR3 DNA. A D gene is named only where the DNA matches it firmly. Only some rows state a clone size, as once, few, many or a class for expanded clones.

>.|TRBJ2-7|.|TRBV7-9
CASSLRGEQYF
TGTGCCAGCAGCTTAAGGGGAGAGCAGTACTTC
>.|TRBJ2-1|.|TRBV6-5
CASSPDSEEQFF
TGTGCCAGCAGTCCCGACAGCGAAGAGCAGTTCTTC
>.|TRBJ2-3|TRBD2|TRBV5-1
CASSLGLAGGTDTQYF
TGCGCCAGCAGCCTAGGACTAGCGGGGGGCACAGATACGCAGTATTTT
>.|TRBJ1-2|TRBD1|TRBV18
CASSPGTEYGYTF
TGTGCCAGCTCACCAGGGACAGAGTATGGCTACACCTTC
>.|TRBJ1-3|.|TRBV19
CASSIRSSLSGNTIYF
TGTGCCAGTAGTATACGGAGCAGTTTATCTGGAAACACCATATATTTT
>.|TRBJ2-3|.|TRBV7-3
CASSLNVLTRGTDTQYF
TGTGCCAGCAGCTTAAATGTTCTTACTAGGGGGACAGATACGCAGTATTTT
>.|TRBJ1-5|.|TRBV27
CASSPTGGTFEANQPQHF
TGTGCCAGCAGCCCAACGGGAGGAACTTTTGAGGCGAATCAGCCCCAGCATTTT
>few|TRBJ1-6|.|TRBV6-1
CASSERREGWDSPLHF
TGTGCCAGCAGTGAACGCCGGGAAGGCTGGGATTCACCCCTCCACTTT
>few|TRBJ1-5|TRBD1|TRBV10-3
CAISESLGQGKGSNQPQHF
TGTGCCATCAGTGAGTCGTTGGGACAGGGGAAGGGGAGCAATCAGCCCCAGCATTTT
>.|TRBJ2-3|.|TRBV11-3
CASSLQGTDTQYF
TGTGCCAGCAGCTTACAGGGCACAGATACGCAGTATTTT
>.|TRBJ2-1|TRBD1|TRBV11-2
CASSSPGGAGQFF
TGTGCCAGCAGCTCCCCAGGGGGCGCCGGGCAGTTCTTC
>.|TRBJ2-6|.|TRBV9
CASSPWPPGANVLTF
TGTGCCAGCAGCCCATGGCCACCTGGGGCCAACGTCCTGACTTTC
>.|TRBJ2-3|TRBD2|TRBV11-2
CASSLSHGLGMDTQYF
TGTGCCAGCAGCTTAAGCCACGGACTAGGTATGGATACGCAGTATTTT
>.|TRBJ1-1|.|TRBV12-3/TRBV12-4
CASSETNGAEAFF
TGTGCCAGCAGCGAGACTAACGGAGCTGAAGCTTTCTTT
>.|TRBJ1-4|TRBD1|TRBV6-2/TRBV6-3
CASSYSGTEWDEKLFF
TGTGCCAGCAGTTACTCCGGGACAGAGTGGGATGAAAAACTGTTTTTT
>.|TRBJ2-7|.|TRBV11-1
CASSRGSEQYF
TGTGCCAGCAGCCGGGGGAGCGAGCAGTACTTC
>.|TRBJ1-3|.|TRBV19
CASSIGQGAGNTIYF
TGTGCCAGTAGTATCGGCCAGGGTGCGGGAAACACCATATATTTT
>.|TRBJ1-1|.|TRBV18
CASSPPQNTEAFF
TGTGCCAGCTCACCACCCCAGAACACTGAAGCTTTCTTT
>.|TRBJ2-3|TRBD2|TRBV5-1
CASSLWGTSGTDTQYF
TGCGCCAGCAGCCTATGGGGGACTAGCGGGACAGATACGCAGTATTTT
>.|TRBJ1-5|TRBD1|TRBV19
CASRVPDRLNNQPQHF
TGTGCCAGTAGGGTACCGGACAGGTTGAACAATCAGCCCCAGCATTTT
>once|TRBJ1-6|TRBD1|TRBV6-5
CASSFGQGRLNSPLHF
TGTGCCAGCAGTTTTGGACAGGGACGTCTTAATTCACCCCTCCACTTT
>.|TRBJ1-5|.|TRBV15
CATSTDEALHF
TGTGCCACCAGCACCGACGAGGCCTTACATTTT
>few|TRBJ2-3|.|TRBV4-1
CASSQGSGRVTDTQYF
TGCGCCAGCAGCCAAGGGAGTGGCAGGGTTACAGATACGCAGTATTTT
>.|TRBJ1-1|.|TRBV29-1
CSVVSRAQNTEAFF
TGCAGCGTTGTAAGCAGGGCCCAGAACACTGAAGCTTTCTTT
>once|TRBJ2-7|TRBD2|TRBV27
CASSLSPSGARYEQYF
TGTGCCAGCAGTTTATCCCCTAGCGGTGCCCGCTACGAGCAGTACTTC
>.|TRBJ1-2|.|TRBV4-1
CASSQGRGDLYGYTF
TGCGCCAGCAGCCAAGGTCGGGGGGACCTCTATGGCTACACCTTC
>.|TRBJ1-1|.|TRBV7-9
CASSPIRVANTEAFF
TGTGCCAGCAGCCCAATCAGGGTCGCGAACACTGAAGCTTTCTTT
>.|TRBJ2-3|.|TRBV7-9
CASSRRGATDTQYF
TGTGCCAGCAGCCGCCGGGGTGCCACAGATACGCAGTATTTT
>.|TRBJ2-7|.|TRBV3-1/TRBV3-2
CASSQVTPEYEQYF
TGTGCCAGCAGCCAAGTAACCCCCGAGTACGAGCAGTACTTC
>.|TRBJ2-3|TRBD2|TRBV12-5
CASGLGLAGSDTQYF
TGTGCTAGTGGTTTGGGGCTAGCGGGGTCGGATACGCAGTATTTT
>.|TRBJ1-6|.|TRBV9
CASSVGGSPLHF
TGTGCCAGCAGCGTAGGAGGTTCACCCCTCCACTTT
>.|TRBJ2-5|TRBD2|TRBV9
CASSVTTGGIWETQYF
TGTGCCAGCAGCGTAACGACGGGGGGTATATGGGAGACCCAGTACTTC
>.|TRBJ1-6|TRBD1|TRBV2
CASLPIGTANSPLHF
TGTGCCAGCCTCCCCATTGGGACAGCAAATTCACCCCTCCACTTT
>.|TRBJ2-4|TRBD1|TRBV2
CASTSDRRYYF
TGTGCCAGCACATCGGACAGGCGGTACTACTTC
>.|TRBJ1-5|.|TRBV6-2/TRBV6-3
CASSWGRGNQPQHF
TGTGCCAGCAGTTGGGGCCGGGGCAATCAGCCCCAGCATTTT
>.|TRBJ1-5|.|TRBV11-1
CASSLDGNSNQPQHF
TGTGCCAGCAGCTTAGACGGGAATAGCAATCAGCCCCAGCATTTT
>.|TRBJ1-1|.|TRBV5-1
CASSFDAGNTEAFF
TGCGCCAGCAGCTTTGACGCGGGGAACACTGAAGCTTTCTTT
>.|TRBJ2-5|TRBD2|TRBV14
CASSRLAGEETQYF
TGTGCCAGCAGCCGACTAGCGGGGGAGGAGACCCAGTACTTC
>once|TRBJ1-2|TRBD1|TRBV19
CASSPTGRGYGYTF
TGTGCCAGTAGTCCGACAGGGCGAGGCTATGGCTACACCTTC
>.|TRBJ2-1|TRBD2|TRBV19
CASSIDIAGRTWEQFF
TGTGCCAGTAGTATAGATATAGCGGGAAGAACGTGGGAGCAGTTCTTC
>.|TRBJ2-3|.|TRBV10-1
CASSESGTDTQYF
TGCGCCAGCAGTGAGTCCGGGACAGATACGCAGTATTTT
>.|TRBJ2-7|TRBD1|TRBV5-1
CASSSWGQSYEQYF
TGCGCCAGCAGCTCTTGGGGACAGTCCTACGAGCAGTACTTC
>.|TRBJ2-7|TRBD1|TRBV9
CASSAGTGGTYEQYF
TGTGCCAGCAGCGCGGGGACAGGGGGGACCTACGAGCAGTACTTC
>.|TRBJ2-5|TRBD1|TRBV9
CASSGQVRETQYF
TGTGCCAGCAGTGGACAGGTCAGGGAGACCCAGTACTTC
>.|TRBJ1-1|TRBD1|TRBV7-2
CASSRQGGTEAFF
TGTGCCAGCAGCAGACAGGGAGGCACTGAAGCTTTCTTT
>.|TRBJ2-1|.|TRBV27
CASSPSVGALDEQFF
TGTGCCAGCAGTCCGTCTGTTGGGGCCCTCGATGAGCAGTTCTTC
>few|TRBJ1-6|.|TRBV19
CASISGSSSGGNSPLHF
TGTGCCAGTATCTCGGGCAGCTCCTCCGGGGGGAATTCACCCCTCCACTTT
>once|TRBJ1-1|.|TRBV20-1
CSASYLGDTEAFF
TGCAGTGCTAGTTACCTCGGGGACACTGAAGCTTTCTTT
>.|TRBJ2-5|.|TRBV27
CASNRIGAAQETQYF
TGTGCCAGCAACAGGATAGGGGCGGCCCAAGAGACCCAGTACTTC
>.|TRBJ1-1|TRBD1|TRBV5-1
CASSLLPGQMNTEAFF
TGCGCCAGCAGCTTGCTTCCGGGACAGATGAACACTGAAGCTTTCTTT
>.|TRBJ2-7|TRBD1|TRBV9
CASSLTPGDRVEQYF
TGTGCCAGCAGCTTAACTCCAGGGGACAGGGTCGAGCAGTACTTC
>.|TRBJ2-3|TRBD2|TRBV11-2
CASSPGLYSGWTDTQYF
TGTGCCAGCAGCCCGGGACTATACTCCGGATGGACAGATACGCAGTATTTT
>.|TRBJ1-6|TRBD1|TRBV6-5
CASQQGKNSPLHF
TGTGCCAGCCAACAGGGGAAGAATTCACCCCTCCACTTT
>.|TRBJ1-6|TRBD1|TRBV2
CASSVPGTGANSPLHF
TGTGCCAGCAGTGTTCCCGGGACAGGGGCGAATTCACCCCTCCACTTT
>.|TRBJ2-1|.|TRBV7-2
CASTLSPPSEQFF
TGTGCCAGCACCCTCTCCCCCCCCAGTGAGCAGTTCTTC